Listed below are T cell receptor beta chains from one sample, sequenced in a study of T cells in Graves' hyperthyroidism and ophthalmopathy. One entry per CDR3 protein, called by TCRdb with MiXCR from the multiplex PCR reads. The profile shows about 400,000 distinct CDR3 sequences, about 15% of them singletons. The sample taken for sequencing was blood. The source is a woman in her 30s with Graves' hyperthyroidism. Each CDR3 is given with its conserved first and last residue. The D gene is left open where the match is weak. Size is omitted from some rows. Given values are once, few, many or a class for expanded clones.

j_gene | d_gene | v_gene | abundance | CDR3aa | CDR3nt
TRBJ2-2 | . | TRBV19 | . | CASSIGSQKSTGELFF | TGTGCCAGTAGTATTGGGAGCCAAAAGTCCACCGGGGAGCTGTTTTTT
TRBJ2-1 | TRBD2 | TRBV19 | . | CASTPLAGGSNEQFF | TGTGCCAGTACCCCCTTAGCGGGAGGGAGCAATGAGCAGTTCTTC
TRBJ2-1 | . | TRBV9 | . | CASSETPDNEQFF | TGTGCCAGCAGCGAGACTCCTGACAATGAGCAGTTCTTC
TRBJ2-4 | TRBD1 | TRBV15 | . | CATSREFGTGVKNIRYF | TGTGCCACCAGCAGGGAATTCGGGACAGGGGTAAAAAACATTCGGTACTTC
TRBJ2-3 | TRBD2 | TRBV19 | few | CASSNYGTSGSKDTQYF | TGTGCCAGTAGTAATTACGGGACTAGCGGGAGTAAGGATACGCAGTATTTT
TRBJ2-1 | . | TRBV11-2 | . | CASSHYGKRRSRGWYNEQFF | TGTGCCAGCAGCCACTATGGCAAGCGGCGCTCGAGGGGCTGGTACAATGAGCAGTTCTTC
TRBJ1-2 | TRBD1 | TRBV28 | many | CASSPPQGTEGDWGYTF | TGTGCCAGCAGTCCCCCCCAAGGGACAGAGGGGGACTGGGGCTACACCTTC
TRBJ2-2 | . | TRBV12-3/TRBV12-4 | . | CASRKGGMNTGELFF | TGTGCCAGCAGAAAGGGGGGAATGAACACCGGGGAGCTGTTTTTT
TRBJ2-2 | TRBD1 | TRBV30 | few | CAWTSSRQGRNRELFF | TGTGCCTGGACCAGTAGCCGACAGGGTCGGAACCGGGAGCTGTTTTTT
TRBJ2-5 | . | TRBV5-4 | once | CASSLMMGDQETQYF | TGTGCCAGCAGCCTCATGATGGGGGACCAAGAGACCCAGTACTTC
TRBJ2-4 | . | TRBV2 | few | CASRKGSIAKNIQYF | TGTGCCAGCAGGAAGGGCAGTATTGCCAAAAACATTCAGTACTTC
TRBJ1-3 | TRBD1 | TRBV7-8 | . | CASSTQGVGNTIYF | TGTGCCAGCAGCACACAGGGGGTGGGAAACACCATATATTTT
TRBJ1-6 | . | TRBV2 | many | CASSVQDNSPLHF | TGTGCCAGCAGTGTACAAGATAATTCACCCCTCCACTTT
TRBJ2-1 | . | TRBV6-5 | . | CASSYQRPRLYYNEQFF | TGTGCCAGCAGTTACCAACGTCCTAGGCTCTACTACAATGAGCAGTTCTTC
TRBJ2-1 | TRBD2 | TRBV15 | few | CATSRETSASSYNEQFF | TGTGCCACCAGCAGAGAGACTAGCGCGAGCTCCTACAATGAGCAGTTCTTC
TRBJ2-1 | . | TRBV28 | . | CASTMGDNEQFF | TGTGCCAGCACGATGGGGGACAATGAGCAGTTCTTC
TRBJ2-7 | . | TRBV20-1 | many | CSATLGGIYYEQYF | TGCAGTGCAACCTTGGGGGGAATTTACTACGAGCAGTACTTC
TRBJ2-7 | . | TRBV6-1 | . | CASSILVGYRLYEQYF | TGTGCCAGCAGTATCCTCGTGGGGTACAGGCTTTACGAGCAGTACTTC
TRBJ1-1 | . | TRBV25-1 | . | CASSGREGTEAFF | TGTGCCAGCAGCGGCAGGGAGGGCACTGAAGCTTTCTTT
TRBJ2-1 | TRBD2 | TRBV18 | many | CASSPASGSAGEQFF | TGTGCCAGCTCACCAGCTAGCGGGAGCGCGGGTGAGCAGTTCTTC
TRBJ1-2 | . | TRBV15 | many | CATSRDLGTYGYTF | TGTGCCACCAGCAGAGATTTAGGCACCTATGGCTACACCTTC
TRBJ1-2 | . | TRBV18 | many | CASSPPIGGTMYGYTF | TGTGCCAGCTCACCACCGATTGGGGGCACAATGTATGGCTACACCTTC
TRBJ1-5 | . | TRBV9 | many | CASSVEGNSNQPQHF | TGTGCCAGCAGCGTAGAGGGGAATAGCAATCAGCCCCAGCATTTT
TRBJ1-2 | . | TRBV30 | . | CAWSVPRAGGYTF | TGTGCCTGGAGTGTTCCCCGAGCGGGTGGCTACACCTTC
TRBJ2-5 | TRBD2 | TRBV27 | many | CASSVWTSGLGETQYF | TGTGCCAGCAGTGTATGGACTAGCGGGTTGGGGGAGACCCAGTACTTC
TRBJ2-7 | TRBD1 | TRBV28 | many | CASSFVDRGPPEQYF | TGTGCCAGCAGTTTTGTGGACAGGGGCCCCCCCGAGCAGTACTTC
TRBJ2-1 | . | TRBV7-3 | many | CASSLSGRYGNEQFF | TGTGCCAGCAGCTTATCGGGCAGGTATGGCAATGAGCAGTTCTTC
TRBJ2-3 | . | TRBV20-1 | few | CSAREVGNTDTQYF | TGCAGTGCTAGAGAGGTCGGGAACACAGATACGCAGTATTTT
TRBJ2-1 | TRBD2 | TRBV19 | few | CASSLAGIGVYEQFF | TGTGCCAGTTCGTTAGCGGGAATTGGGGTGTATGAGCAGTTCTTC
TRBJ2-2 | . | TRBV2 | few | CASRGHRNTGELFF | TGTGCCAGCAGGGGACACCGAAACACCGGGGAGCTGTTTTTT
TRBJ1-1 | . | TRBV4-1 | . | CASSQGRALSPGTEAFF | TGCGCCAGCAGCCAAGGCCGGGCCCTGAGCCCCGGCACTGAAGCTTTCTTT
TRBJ2-7 | TRBD1 | TRBV28 | . | CASSSIHRDRGYEQYF | TGTGCCAGCAGTTCCATCCACCGGGACAGAGGCTACGAGCAGTACTTC
TRBJ2-3 | . | TRBV12-3/TRBV12-4 | few | CASSASGTLGRNTQYF | TGTGCCAGCAGTGCTTCCGGGACACTGGGCAGGAATACGCAGTATTTT
TRBJ2-3 | . | TRBV7-8 | . | CASSLGVATDTQYF | TGTGCCAGCAGCTTAGGAGTAGCGACAGATACGCAGTATTTT
TRBJ2-7 | . | TRBV25-1 | . | CASSPQGSRDEQYF | TGTGCCAGCAGTCCTCAGGGGTCGAGGGACGAGCAGTACTTC
TRBJ2-1 | . | TRBV20-1 | many | CSNVGGASYNEQFF | TGCAGTAATGTAGGAGGTGCGTCCTACAATGAGCAGTTCTTC
TRBJ2-2 | TRBD1 | TRBV20-1 | few | CSARPGQDFYGELFF | TGCAGTGCTAGACCGGGACAGGACTTCTACGGGGAGCTGTTTTTT
TRBJ2-3 | . | TRBV28 | many | CASSPPGAGTQYF | TGTGCCAGCAGTCCCCCGGGTGCGGGTACGCAGTATTTT
TRBJ1-6 | TRBD1 | TRBV5-1 | . | CASSSEGQYNSPLHF | TGCGCCAGCAGCTCAGAGGGACAGTATAATTCACCCCTCCACTTT
TRBJ1-2 | . | TRBV30 | few | CAWSAAGPHGYTF | TGTGCCTGGAGCGCCGCGGGCCCCCATGGCTACACCTTC
TRBJ2-5 | TRBD1 | TRBV24-1 | many | CATSDLGQDQETQYF | TGTGCCACCAGTGACCTTGGACAGGACCAAGAGACCCAGTACTTC
TRBJ2-7 | TRBD2 | TRBV20-1 | many | CSGLAGYEQYF | TGCAGTGGACTAGCGGGGTACGAGCAGTACTTC
TRBJ1-1 | TRBD1 | TRBV7-2 | many | CASSPGQGALSNTEAFF | TGTGCCAGCAGCCCTGGACAGGGGGCTTTATCGAACACTGAAGCTTTCTTT
TRBJ2-5 | . | TRBV20-1 | few | CSARVRETQYF | TGCAGTGCTAGAGTTCGTGAGACCCAGTACTTC
TRBJ2-3 | . | TRBV7-9 | . | CASVGNTDTQYF | TGTGCCAGCGTCGGAAATACAGATACGCAGTATTTT
TRBJ2-1 | . | TRBV29-1 | few | CSVESGNASNEQFF | TGCAGCGTTGAATCCGGGAACGCGTCCAATGAGCAGTTCTTC
TRBJ1-5 | . | TRBV24-1 | . | CATSDLRQDQPQHF | TGTGCCACCAGTGATTTGCGGCAGGATCAGCCCCAGCATTTT
TRBJ2-7 | TRBD1 | TRBV28 | many | CASSSGQSYEQYF | TGTGCCAGCAGCTCGGGACAGTCCTACGAGCAGTACTTC